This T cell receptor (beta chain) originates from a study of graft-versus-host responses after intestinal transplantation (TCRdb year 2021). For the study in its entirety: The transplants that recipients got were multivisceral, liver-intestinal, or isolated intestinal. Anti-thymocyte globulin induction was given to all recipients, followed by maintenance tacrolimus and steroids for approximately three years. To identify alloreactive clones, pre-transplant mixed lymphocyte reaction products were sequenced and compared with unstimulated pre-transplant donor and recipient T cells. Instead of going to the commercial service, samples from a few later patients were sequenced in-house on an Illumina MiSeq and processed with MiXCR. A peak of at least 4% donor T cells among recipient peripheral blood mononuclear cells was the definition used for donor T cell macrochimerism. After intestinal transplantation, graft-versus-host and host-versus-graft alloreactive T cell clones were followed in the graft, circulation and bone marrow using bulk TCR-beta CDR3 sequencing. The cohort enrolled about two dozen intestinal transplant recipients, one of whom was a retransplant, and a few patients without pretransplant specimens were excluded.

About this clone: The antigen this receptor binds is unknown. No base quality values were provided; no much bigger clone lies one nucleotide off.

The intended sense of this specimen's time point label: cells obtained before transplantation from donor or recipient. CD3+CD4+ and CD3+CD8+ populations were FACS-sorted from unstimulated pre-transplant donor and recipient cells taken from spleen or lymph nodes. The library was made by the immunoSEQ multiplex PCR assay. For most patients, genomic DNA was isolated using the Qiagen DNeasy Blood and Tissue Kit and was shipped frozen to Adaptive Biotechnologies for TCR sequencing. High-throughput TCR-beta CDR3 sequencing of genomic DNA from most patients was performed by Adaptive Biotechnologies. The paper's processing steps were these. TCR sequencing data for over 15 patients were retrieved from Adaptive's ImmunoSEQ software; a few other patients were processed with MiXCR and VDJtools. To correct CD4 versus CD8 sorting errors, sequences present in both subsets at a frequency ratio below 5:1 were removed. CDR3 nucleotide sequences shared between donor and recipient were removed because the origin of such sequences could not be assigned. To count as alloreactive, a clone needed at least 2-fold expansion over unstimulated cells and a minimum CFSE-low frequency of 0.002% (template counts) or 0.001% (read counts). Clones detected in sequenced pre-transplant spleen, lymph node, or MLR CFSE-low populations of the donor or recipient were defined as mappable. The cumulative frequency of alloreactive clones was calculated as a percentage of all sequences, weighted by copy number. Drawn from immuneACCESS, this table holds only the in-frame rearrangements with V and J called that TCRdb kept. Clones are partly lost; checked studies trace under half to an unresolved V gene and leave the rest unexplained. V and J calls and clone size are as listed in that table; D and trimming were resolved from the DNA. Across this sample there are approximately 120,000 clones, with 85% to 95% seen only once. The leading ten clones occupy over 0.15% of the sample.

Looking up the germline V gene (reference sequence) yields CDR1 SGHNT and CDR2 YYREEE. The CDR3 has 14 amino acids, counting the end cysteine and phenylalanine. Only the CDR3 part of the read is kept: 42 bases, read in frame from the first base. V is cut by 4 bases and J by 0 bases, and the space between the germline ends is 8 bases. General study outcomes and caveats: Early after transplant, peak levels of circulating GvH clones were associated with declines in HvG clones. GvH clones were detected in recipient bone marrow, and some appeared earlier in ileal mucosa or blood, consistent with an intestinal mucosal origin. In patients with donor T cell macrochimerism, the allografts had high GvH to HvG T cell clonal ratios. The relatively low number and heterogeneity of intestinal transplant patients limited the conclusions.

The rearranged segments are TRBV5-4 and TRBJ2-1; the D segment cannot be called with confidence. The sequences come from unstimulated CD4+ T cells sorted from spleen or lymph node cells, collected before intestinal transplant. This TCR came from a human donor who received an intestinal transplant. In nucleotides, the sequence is TGTGCCAGCAGCGTGGGTACCTCCTACAATGAGCAGTTCTTC. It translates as CASSVGTSYNEQFF.